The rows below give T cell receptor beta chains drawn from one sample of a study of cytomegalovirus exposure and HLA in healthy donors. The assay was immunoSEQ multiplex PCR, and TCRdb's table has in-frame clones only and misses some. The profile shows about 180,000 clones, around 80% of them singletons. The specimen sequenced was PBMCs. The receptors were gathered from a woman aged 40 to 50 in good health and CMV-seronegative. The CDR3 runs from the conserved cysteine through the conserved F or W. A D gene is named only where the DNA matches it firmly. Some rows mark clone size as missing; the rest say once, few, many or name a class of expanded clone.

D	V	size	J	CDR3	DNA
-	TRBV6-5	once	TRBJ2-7	CASSNSASYYEQYF	TGTGCCAGCAGTAACAGTGCATCCTACTACGAGCAGTACTTC
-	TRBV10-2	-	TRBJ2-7	CASSESGGASYEQYF	TGCGCCAGCAGTGAGTCTGGAGGGGCATCCTACGAGCAGTACTTC
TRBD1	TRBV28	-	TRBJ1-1	CASLWGTGVNTEAFF	TGTGCCAGCTTATGGGGGACAGGGGTGAACACTGAAGCTTTCTTT
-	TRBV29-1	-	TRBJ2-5	CSVTDRYQETQYF	TGCAGCGTCACCGACAGGTATCAAGAGACCCAGTACTTC
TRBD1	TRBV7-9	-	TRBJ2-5	CASSSEQTGMQETQYF	TGTGCCAGCAGCTCCGAACAGACAGGGATGCAAGAGACCCAGTACTTC
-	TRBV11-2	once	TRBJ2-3	CASSSLLASDTQYF	TGTGCCAGCAGCTCCCTTCTAGCGTCAGATACGCAGTATTTT
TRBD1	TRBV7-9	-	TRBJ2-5	CASSGRDRQETQYF	TGTGCCAGCAGCGGCCGGGACAGACAAGAGACCCAGTACTTC
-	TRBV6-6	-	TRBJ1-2	CASRTLLVNGGYGYTF	TGTGCCAGCAGAACATTACTTGTCAACGGAGGCTATGGCTACACCTTC
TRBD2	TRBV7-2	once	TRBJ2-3	CASAVGGGTDTQYF	TGTGCCAGCGCCGTTGGGGGGGGCACAGATACGCAGTATTTT
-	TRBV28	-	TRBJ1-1	CASSLMGRDEAFF	TGTGCCAGCAGTTTAATGGGGCGGGATGAAGCTTTCTTT
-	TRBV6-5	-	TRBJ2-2	CASSLSRGTGELFF	TGTGCCAGCAGCCTTTCAAGAGGGACCGGGGAGCTGTTTTTT
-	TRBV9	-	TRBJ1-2	CASSTGVGGKDYGYTF	TGTGCCAGCAGCACCGGGGTAGGGGGTAAGGACTATGGCTACACCTTC
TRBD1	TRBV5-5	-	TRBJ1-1	CASSRGQGITEAFF	TGTGCCAGCAGCCGCGGACAGGGAATCACTGAAGCTTTCTTT
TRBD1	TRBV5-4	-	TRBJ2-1	CASSPRQGALNEQFF	TGTGCCAGCAGCCCCCGGCAGGGGGCCTTGAATGAGCAGTTCTTC
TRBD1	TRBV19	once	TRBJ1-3	CASSTGTDGNTIYF	TGTGCCAGTAGTACCGGGACAGATGGAAACACCATATATTTT
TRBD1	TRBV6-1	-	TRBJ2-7	CASTKTGAGYEQYF	TGTGCCAGCACTAAAACAGGGGCAGGGTACGAGCAGTACTTC
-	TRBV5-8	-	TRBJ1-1	CASSRRLGGMNTEAFF	TGTGCCAGCAGCAGGCGCCTAGGGGGAATGAACACTGAAGCTTTCTTT
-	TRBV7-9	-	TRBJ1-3	CASSLEASGNTIYF	TGTGCCAGCAGCTTAGAAGCCTCTGGAAACACCATATATTTT
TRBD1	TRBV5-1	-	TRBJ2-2	CASSMTGQTYTGELFF	TGCGCCAGCAGCATGACGGGACAGACTTACACCGGGGAGCTGTTTTTT
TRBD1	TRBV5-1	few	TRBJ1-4	CASSVTGTNEKLFF	TGCGCCAGCAGCGTGACAGGGACCAATGAAAAACTGTTTTTT
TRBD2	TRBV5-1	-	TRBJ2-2	CASSRDRRASGGAVAGELFF	TGCGCCAGCAGCCGAGATCGTCGAGCTAGCGGGGGGGCCGTAGCCGGGGAGCTGTTTTTT
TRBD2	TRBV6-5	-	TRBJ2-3	CASSSRGGAGDTQYF	TGTGCCAGCAGTTCCCGCGGGGGGGCGGGGGATACGCAGTATTTT
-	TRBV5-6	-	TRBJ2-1	CASSQIYNEQFF	TGTGCCAGCAGCCAAATCTACAATGAGCAGTTCTTC
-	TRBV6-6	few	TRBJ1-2	CASSRKGRGWNGYTF	TGTGCCAGCAGTCGCAAAGGGCGGGGGTGGAATGGCTACACCTTC
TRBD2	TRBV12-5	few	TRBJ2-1	CASGLAGALRDNEQFF	TGTGCTAGTGGTTTAGCGGGGGCCCTTCGGGACAATGAGCAGTTCTTC
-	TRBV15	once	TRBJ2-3	CATSRMGRGDTQYF	TGTGCCACCAGCAGAATGGGACGGGGGGATACGCAGTATTTT
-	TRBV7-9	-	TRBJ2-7	CASDSARGAPEQYF	TGTGCCAGCGACTCGGCCAGGGGGGCACCGGAGCAGTACTTC
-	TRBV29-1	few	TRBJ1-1	CSARTGDTEAFF	TGCAGCGCTCGTACGGGGGACACTGAAGCTTTCTTT
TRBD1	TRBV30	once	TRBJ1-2	CACGTASLYGYTF	TGTGCCTGCGGGACAGCCTCCCTCTATGGCTACACCTTC
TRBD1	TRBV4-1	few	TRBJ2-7	CASSQETGVGEQYF	TGCGCCAGCAGCCAAGAGACAGGGGTGGGGGAGCAGTACTTC
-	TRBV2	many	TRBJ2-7	CASSEASGYYEQYF	TGTGCCAGCAGTGAAGCATCAGGATACTACGAGCAGTACTTC
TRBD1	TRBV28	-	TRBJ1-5	CASSLFRDRVNQPQHF	TGTGCCAGCAGTTTGTTCAGGGACAGGGTGAACCAGCCCCAGCATTTT
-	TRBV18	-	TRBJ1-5	CASSPSSPNQPQHF	TGTGCCAGCTCACCCTCCAGTCCCAATCAGCCCCAGCATTTT
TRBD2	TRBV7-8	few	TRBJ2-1	CASSLEGSAREGQFF	TGTGCCAGCAGCTTAGAGGGTAGCGCTAGGGAGGGGCAGTTCTTC
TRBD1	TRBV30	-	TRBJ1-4	CAWSDRGAGEKLFF	TGTGCCTGGAGCGACAGGGGGGCGGGGGAAAAACTGTTTTTT
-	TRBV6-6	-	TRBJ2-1	CASSYVGRPNEQFF	TGTGCCAGCAGTTACGTGGGCAGGCCCAATGAGCAGTTCTTC
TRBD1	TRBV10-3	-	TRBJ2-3	CAISESGQGFTDTQYF	TGTGCCATCAGTGAGTCTGGACAGGGGTTTACAGATACGCAGTATTTT
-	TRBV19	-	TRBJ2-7	CASGQYYEQYF	TGTGCCAGTGGCCAATACTACGAGCAGTACTTC
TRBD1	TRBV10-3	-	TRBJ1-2	CAISGGQGEHGYTF	TGTGCCATCAGTGGGGGACAGGGTGAGCATGGCTACACCTTC
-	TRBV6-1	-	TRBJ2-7	CASSEIFRDTVRAFTYEQYF	TGTGCCAGCAGTGAAATTTTTAGGGACACGGTTAGAGCGTTTACCTACGAGCAGTACTTC
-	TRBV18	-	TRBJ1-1	CASSPVTAVNTEAFF	TGTGCCAGCTCACCGGTGACAGCAGTGAACACTGAAGCTTTCTTT
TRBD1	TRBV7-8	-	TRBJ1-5	CASSGAGTGERPQHF	TGTGCCAGCAGCGGAGCCGGGACAGGAGAACGGCCCCAGCATTTT
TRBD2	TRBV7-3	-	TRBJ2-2	CASSTSGSTSGELFF	TGTGCCAGCAGCACAAGCGGGAGTACGTCCGGGGAGCTGTTTTTT
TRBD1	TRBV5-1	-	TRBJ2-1	CASSRRGDRAGNEQFF	TGCGCCAGCAGCAGAAGGGGGGACAGGGCTGGGAATGAGCAGTTCTTC
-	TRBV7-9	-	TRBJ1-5	CASSLVRGDRNQPQHF	TGTGCCAGCAGCTTAGTACGGGGGGATCGCAATCAGCCCCAGCATTTT
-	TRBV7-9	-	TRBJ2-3	CASITGSTDTQYF	TGTGCCAGCATCACAGGGAGCACAGATACGCAGTATTTT
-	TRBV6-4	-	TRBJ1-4	CASSDSSGEKLFF	TGTGCCAGCAGTGACTCGAGCGGTGAAAAACTGTTTTTT
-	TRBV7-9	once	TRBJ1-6	CASHTGLSPLHF	TGTGCCAGCCACACAGGGCTTTCACCCCTCCACTTT
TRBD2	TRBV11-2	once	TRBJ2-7	CASSPGWSGGSYEQYF	TGTGCCAGCAGCCCCGGCTGGAGCGGGGGCTCCTACGAGCAGTACTTC
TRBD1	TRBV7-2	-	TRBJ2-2	CASSFDRGQGGLFF	TGTGCCAGCAGCTTCGACCGCGGACAGGGAGGGCTGTTTTTT
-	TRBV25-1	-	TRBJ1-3	CASEPGTLGNTIYF	TGTGCCAGCGAGCCAGGAACCCTCGGAAACACCATATATTTT
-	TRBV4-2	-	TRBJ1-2	CASSQVPNDSSYGYTF	TGTGCCAGCAGCCAAGTCCCAAACGACAGCTCCTATGGCTACACCTTC
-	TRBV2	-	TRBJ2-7	CASPGARGSEQYF	TGTGCCAGCCCCGGAGCGAGGGGGAGTGAGCAGTACTTC
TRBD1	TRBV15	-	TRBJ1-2	CATSRPGGAEYGYPF	TGTGCCACCAGCAGACCAGGGGGCGCAGAGTATGGCTACCCCTTC
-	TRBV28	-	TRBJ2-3	CASSFGLRDTQYF	TGTGCCAGCAGTTTTGGACTCAGAGATACGCAGTATTTT
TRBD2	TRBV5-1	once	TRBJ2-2	CASSLRRLAGGTNTGELFF	TGCGCCAGCAGCTTGCGGAGACTAGCGGGGGGGACCAACACCGGGGAGCTGTTTTTT
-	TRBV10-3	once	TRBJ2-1	CAIRGRGGGFYSNEQFF	TGTGCCATCAGGGGACGAGGGGGGGGGTTCTATTCGAATGAGCAGTTCTTC
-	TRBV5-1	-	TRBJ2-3	CASSLAVSTDTQYF	TGCGCCAGCAGCTTGGCGGTTAGCACAGATACGCAGTATTTT
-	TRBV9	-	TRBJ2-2	CASSVAGTLSGELFF	TGTGCCAGCAGCGTAGCCGGGACTCTCTCCGGGGAGCTGTTTTTT